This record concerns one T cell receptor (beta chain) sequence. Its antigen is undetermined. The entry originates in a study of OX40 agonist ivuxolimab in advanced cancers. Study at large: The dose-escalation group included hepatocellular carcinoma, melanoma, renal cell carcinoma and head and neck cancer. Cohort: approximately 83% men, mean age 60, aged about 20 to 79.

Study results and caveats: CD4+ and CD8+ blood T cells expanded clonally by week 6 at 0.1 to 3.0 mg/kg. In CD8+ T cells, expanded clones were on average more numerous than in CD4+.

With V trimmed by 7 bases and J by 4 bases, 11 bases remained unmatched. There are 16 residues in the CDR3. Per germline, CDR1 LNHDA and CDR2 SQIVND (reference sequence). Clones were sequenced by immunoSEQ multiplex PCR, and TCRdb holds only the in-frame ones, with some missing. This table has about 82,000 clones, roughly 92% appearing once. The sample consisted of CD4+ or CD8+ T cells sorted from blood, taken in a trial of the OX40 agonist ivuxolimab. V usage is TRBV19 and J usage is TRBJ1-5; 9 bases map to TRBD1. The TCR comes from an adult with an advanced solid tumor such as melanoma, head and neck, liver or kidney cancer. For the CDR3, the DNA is TGTGCCAGTATCGATGCCCCGGGACAGGGAAATCAGCCCCAGCATTTT. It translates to CASIDAPGQGNQPQHF. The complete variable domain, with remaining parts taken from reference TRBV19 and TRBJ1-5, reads DGGITQSPKYLFRKEGQNVTLSCEQNLNHDAMYWYRQDPGQGLRLIYYSQIVNDFQKGDIAEGYSVSREKKESFPLTVTSAQKNPTAFYLCASIDAPGQGNQPQHFGDGTRLSIL.